This TCR beta chain was documented in a study of CD8+CD57+ T cells in acquired aplastic anemia. Study background: Healthy donor sequencing depth: roughly 10 million CD4+, fewer than 13 million CD8+ reads.

Profiling that covered TCR beta VDJ and CDR3 relied on genomic DNA as its template. One entry per CDR3 protein, called by TCRdb with MiXCR from the reads. In the table there are around 190,000 distinct CDR3 sequences, around 50% of which are singletons. V dropped 6 bases and J dropped 5 bases, with 9 bases sitting between them. The CDR3 is made up of 12 amino acids. Germline V lookup: CDR1 SNHLY, CDR2 FYNNEI. The chain carries TRBV2 and TRBJ2-3; D perhaps matches TRBD1 (6 bases). Sequencing was performed on sorted CD4+, CD8+, or CD8+CD57+ T cells (not recorded which) from PBMCs. The receptor was derived from a human donor in good health, serving as a control. CDR3 residues: CASSRGRDTQYF. The CDR3 DNA reads as TGTGCCAGCAGCAGGGGCAGAGATACGCAGTATTTT.